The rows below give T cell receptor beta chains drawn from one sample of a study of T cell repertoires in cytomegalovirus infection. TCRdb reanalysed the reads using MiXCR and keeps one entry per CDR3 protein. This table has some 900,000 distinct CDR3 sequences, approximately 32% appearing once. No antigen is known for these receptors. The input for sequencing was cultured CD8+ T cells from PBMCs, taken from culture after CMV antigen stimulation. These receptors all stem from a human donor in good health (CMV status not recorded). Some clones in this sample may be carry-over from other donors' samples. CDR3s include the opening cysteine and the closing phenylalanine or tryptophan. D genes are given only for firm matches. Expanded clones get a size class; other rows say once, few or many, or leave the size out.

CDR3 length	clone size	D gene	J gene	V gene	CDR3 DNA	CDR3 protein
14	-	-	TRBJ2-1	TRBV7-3	TGTGCCAACAGCCGACAGGGACTGGGAGATGAGCAGTTCTTC	CANSRQGLGDEQFF
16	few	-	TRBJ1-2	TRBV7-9	TGTGCCAGCAGCCTCCCCCAACACGTATCAGATCGTGGCTACACCTTC	CASSLPQHVSDRGYTF
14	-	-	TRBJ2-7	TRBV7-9	TGTGCCAGCAGCTTAGCGGCCAGGGCCTACGAGCAGTACTTC	CASSLAARAYEQYF
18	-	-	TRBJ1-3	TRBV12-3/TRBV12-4	TGTGCCAGCAGCCCTTTTAAGGTCCTTGGGGCCTCTGGAAACACCATATATTTT	CASSPFKVLGASGNTIYF
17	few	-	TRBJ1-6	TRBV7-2	TGTGCCAGCAGCTCTCCCCGCCAGGGTCCCCGACGTTCACCCCTCCACTTT	CASSSPRQGPRRSPLHF
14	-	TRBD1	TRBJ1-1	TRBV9	TGTGCCAGCAAGACGGGACAGGGGGCCGGTGAAGCTTTCTTT	CASKTGQGAGEAFF
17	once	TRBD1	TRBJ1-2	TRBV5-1	TGCGCCAGCAGCTCCGACCTTACCCGGACAGGGTCCTATGGCTACACCTTC	CASSSDLTRTGSYGYTF
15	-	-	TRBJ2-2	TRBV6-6	TGTGCCAGCAGTTCCCGGCCACACGACACCGGGGAGCTGTTTTTT	CASSSRPHDTGELFF
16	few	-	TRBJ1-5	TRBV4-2	TGTGCCAGCAGCCCATCAGATGGGCAGGGCAATCAGCCCCAGCATTTT	CASSPSDGQGNQPQHF
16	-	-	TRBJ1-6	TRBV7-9	TGTGCCAGCAGCACACGTAAACAGGGCTTTAATTCACCCCTCCACTTT	CASSTRKQGFNSPLHF
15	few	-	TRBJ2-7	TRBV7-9	TGTGCCAGCAGCCCGTCGGGCCCGAGCTCCTACGAGCAGTACTTC	CASSPSGPSSYEQYF
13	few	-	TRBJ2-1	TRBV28	TGTGCCAGCAGTTTATTCCCGGGGGATGAGCAGTTCTTC	CASSLFPGDEQFF
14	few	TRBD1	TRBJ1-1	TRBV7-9	TGTGCCAGCAGCCCCCGGGAGGGGGCACCTGAAGCTTTCTTT	CASSPREGAPEAFF
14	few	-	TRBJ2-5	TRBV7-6	TGTGCCAGCAGCCCAGTCGGGGGGCAGGAGACCCAGTACTTC	CASSPVGGQETQYF
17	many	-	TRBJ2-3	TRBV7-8	TGTGCCAGCAGCGACACACCAGCCTGGATCCTCACAGATACGCAGTATTTT	CASSDTPAWILTDTQYF
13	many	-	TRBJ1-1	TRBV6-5	TGTGCCAGCAGTTACTCGGCAGGAACTGAAGCTTTCTTT	CASSYSAGTEAFF
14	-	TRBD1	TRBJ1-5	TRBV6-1	TGTGCCAGCAGTCGGGACAGGGGGAGGCCGCCCCAGCATTTT	CASSRDRGRPPQHF
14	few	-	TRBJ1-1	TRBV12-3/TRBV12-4	TGTGCCAGCAGTCCCTACATGGGGTGGACTGAAGCTTTCTTT	CASSPYMGWTEAFF
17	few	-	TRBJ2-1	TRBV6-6	TGTGCCAGCAGTTTGCTGGGGTGGAGGGAAGAGGCCCATGAGCAGTTCTTC	CASSLLGWREEAHEQFF
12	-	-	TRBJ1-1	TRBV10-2	TGCGCCAGCAGAGGGGGGGAGACTGAAGCTTTCTTT	CASRGGETEAFF
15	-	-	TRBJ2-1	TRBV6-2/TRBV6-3	TGTGCCAGCAGTTTCCCGGGACAACCCTACAATGAGCAGTTCTTC	CASSFPGQPYNEQFF
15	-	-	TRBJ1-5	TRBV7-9	TGTGCCAGCAGCTTAGGGTCAGGGTTTGTACAGCCCCAGCATTTT	CASSLGSGFVQPQHF